The clone carrying this T cell receptor beta chain has only a few counts. Its antigen is unknown. This record comes from a study of cytomegalovirus exposure and HLA in healthy donors. Overall study: There were 65 million to 85 million unique TCRs (from HLA-typed donors) in an early data release.

Study-wide points: Earlier analysis found most TCR beta V segments productive about 87% or about 30% of the time. A later analysis, which compared TCR beta chains of equal frequency, found the HLA-associated ones more clonally expanded. An assumption of roughly uniform sequencing depth across donors underlay the presence/absence analyses.

The PCR was carried out with 60 Vbeta primers and 13 Jbeta primers. The protocol was immunoSEQ multiplex PCR, while the TCRdb copy is restricted to in-frame clones and leaves out a portion. Of roughly 88,000 clones listed, 69% are singletons. Germline values: CDR1 SGHRS, CDR2 YFSETQ. Unmatched junction bases numbered 8, after V lost 4 bases and J lost 1 base. The CDR3 sequence is 16 residues long. The sequence came from a man aged 50 to 59 in good health and CMV-seronegative. This sequence joins TRBV5-1 and TRBJ2-5, with 9 bases lining up with TRBD2. The sequencing sample was made of PBMCs. CDR3 sequence (DNA): TGCGCCAGCAGCCCTAGAGCGGGGGGCCGCCAAGAGACCCAGTACTTC. It encodes CASSPRAGGRQETQYF.